This T cell receptor (beta chain) came from a study of CD8+ T cells in alopecia areata (dated by TCRdb to the late 2010s). Background on the whole study: Treated patients were enrolled in an open-label pilot trial of oral tofacitinib at 5 to 10 mg twice daily for moderate-to-severe alopecia areata. Scalp clonality was compared among normal scalp (n=4), patchy alopecia areata scalp (n=8), and alopecia totalis/universalis scalp (n=8). RNA was extracted with the PAXgene miRNA kit for fixed scalp, the miRNeasy kit for PBMCs, and the RNeasy kit for mouse skin. Patients stayed on tofacitinib for 6 to 18 months and then had 6 months of follow-up off drug so that delayed response and recurrence could be assessed. High-throughput TCRbeta sequencing was used to examine T cell clonal expansion in alopecia areata in both the C3H/HeJ mouse model and human patients. For the treated patients, the SALT score, which quantifies what percentage of scalp surface area is affected, served as the measure of disease severity. Human TCRbeta sequencing covered scalp tissue and sorted CD4+ and CD8+ peripheral blood T cells from patchy and totalis/universalis alopecia areata patients and healthy controls. Patients on tofacitinib were biopsied at baseline and after 4 and 24 weeks of treatment, and several of the patients also had a later scalp biopsy. Amplification of TCRbeta CDR3 regions was done by immunoSEQ multiplex PCR using 35 Vbeta forward primers and 13 Jbeta reverse primers. Study-wide findings and limitations: Unlike mouse skin, which is dominated by gammadelta T cells, normal human skin has resident alphabeta T cells that are also sequenced, and this complicates analysis of the scalp TCR repertoire. Shared TCR sequences between patients were less evident than in mice, which may be partly attributable to HLA diversity in the patient population. During tofacitinib treatment, many expanded lesional clones remained in scalp and blood, and this persistence may partly explain relapse after treatment is stopped. Compared with normal scalp, lesional scalp, particularly in alopecia totalis/universalis, had higher clonality and more expanded CD8+ clones, which suggests antigenic drive. Tofacitinib significantly decreased scalp clonality and the number of expanded CD8+ clones among the top 100 scalp clones. Because the treated cohort was small and had only one nonresponder, larger studies are needed to examine links between baseline CD8+ expansion and response.

CDR1 and CDR2 are drawn from the germline V gene: SGHRS, YFSETQ. The CDR3 runs 14 amino acids, cysteine and phenylalanine included. The kept DNA is CDR3 alone, 42 bases in frame from the first base. V sheds 0 bases and J sheds 2 bases, leaving 9 bases between their ends. Libraries were built with the immunoSEQ multiplex PCR assay. To provide template for TCR sequencing, every sample had RNA extracted and reverse transcribed into cDNA. SuperScript III was used for first-strand cDNA synthesis, primed with a 2:1 mix of oligo-dT and random hexamers. Amplification bias was assessed with a synthetic immune receptor repertoire, and residual bias was removed computationally. The paper's processing steps were these. After raw reads were preprocessed to remove errors, the CDR3 was defined following IMGT conventions as running from the conserved cysteine to phenylalanine. Clonality was calculated as 1 minus Shannon entropy normalized by log2 of the number of productive unique TCRs. Whether each scalp clone was CD4 or CD8 was inferred by checking scalp TCRbeta sequences against the CD4 and CD8 repertoires from sorted blood. TCRdb's version of the immuneACCESS table is confined to in-frame rearrangements and falls short of the full clone set. An unresolved V gene accounts for under half of the shortfall where checked; the remainder is of unknown origin. The D gene and trimming were derived from the DNA, and the V and J assignments and clone size from that table. The sample table shows under 150,000 clones, and roughly 80% are seen once. Together, the top ten hold around 25% of the sample.

The time point label on this specimen signifies: more than three weeks on oral tofacitinib. This specimen's treatment or condition label, per the study, means: oral pan-JAK inhibitor, 5-10 mg twice daily. Lesional scalp punch biopsies and peripheral blood were collected from alopecia areata patients. PBMCs were isolated by density centrifugation and stained for CD3, CD4 and CD8, and CD4+ and CD8+ T cells were sorted on a FACSAria. Remarks on this clone: This clone's antigen is unknown. Within one base of it there is no much larger clone, and no base qualities were kept.

This sequence uses TRBV5-1 and TRBJ2-7; the D gene is unclear. The source is a human donor with alopecia areata. The sequencing here drew on CD8+ T cells sorted from blood, taken at week 4, from a patient treated with tofacitinib. In nucleotides, the sequence is TGCGCCAGCAGCTTGGACTTTGGAGCCTACGAGCAGTACTTC. This translates into CASSLDFGAYEQYF. Beyond the CDR3, the reference TRBV5-1 and TRBJ2-7 genes provide the residues; the full variable domain reads: KAGVTQTPRYLIKTRGQQVTLSCSPISGHRSVSWYQQTPGQGLQFLFEYFSETQRNKGNFPGRFSGRQFSNSRSEMNVSTLELGDSALYLCASSLDFGAYEQYFGPGTRLTVT.